A selection of T cell receptor beta chains follows, all from one sample in a study of control samples from healthy donors and cancer patients. Libraries were prepared by immunoSEQ multiplex PCR; TCRdb keeps only in-frame clonotypes and omits some of them. The sample yields 55,000 to 65,000 clones, 70% to 90% seen once. Sample: PBMCs. The receptors come from a woman aged 60-75 years with lung cancer. Each CDR3 is given without its conserved first and last residue. A row's size may be missing; if present it is once, few, many or a size class.

TRBJ2-7 TRBV5-4 - ASRAGTSGSFEQY
TRBJ2-5 TRBV3-1/TRBV3-2 - ASSQTGTLGETQY
TRBJ2-1 TRBV11-2 - ASSSRGGGYNEQF
TRBJ2-7 TRBV5-1 - ASSLGGQGAYEQY
TRBJ2-7 TRBV5-1 - ASSSGRGRYEQY
TRBJ2-6 TRBV19 - ASSTGHSGANVLT
TRBJ1-1 TRBV7-8 - ASSPKAGTASQNTEAF
TRBJ2-7 TRBV5-1 - ASSSEDKLVNEQY
TRBJ2-2 TRBV7-2 - ASSLMGPGGELF
TRBJ2-7 TRBV18 - ASSATGSSYEQY
TRBJ2-5 TRBV5-1 - ASSIGETQY
TRBJ2-7 TRBV5-6 - ASSLVNRVISTGEQY
TRBJ1-3 TRBV6-6 few ASSMDRGNTIY
TRBJ2-5 TRBV2 - ASMRQETQY
TRBJ1-1 TRBV3-1/TRBV3-2 - ASSQESQGGTEAF
TRBJ1-5 TRBV23-1 - ASTHRTPLSNQPQH
TRBJ2-2 TRBV5-6 - ASSLVRSGSGELF
TRBJ2-3 TRBV11-2 - ASSLVGRNTDTQY
TRBJ1-2 TRBV29-1 - SVTTPGGAAGYT
TRBJ1-6 TRBV6-5 - ASSYMVRSYNSPLH
TRBJ2-1 TRBV3-1/TRBV3-2 - ASSHQGVGRANNEQF
TRBJ1-1 TRBV18 - ASSPEGANTEAF
TRBJ2-1 TRBV3-1/TRBV3-2 few ASSPNGLAHNEQF
TRBJ2-5 TRBV5-6 - ASSLGTEETQY
TRBJ2-1 TRBV12-5 once ASGLDGTPNNEQF
TRBJ2-1 TRBV5-1 - ASSWGQGAYNEQF
TRBJ1-2 TRBV29-1 - SARQGANYGYT
TRBJ2-6 TRBV27 - ASSPGGGWDTLSGANVLT
TRBJ2-1 TRBV6-5 - ASSYSAGIPYNEQF
TRBJ1-4 TRBV6-5 - ASRPTVTTNEKLF
TRBJ2-7 TRBV11-3 few ASSLEGTKGRALSYEQY
TRBJ2-2 TRBV29-1 - SVVPGLANTGELF
TRBJ2-6 TRBV10-2 - ASGSSGANVLT
TRBJ2-5 TRBV5-1 - ASSLDPRGDLQETQY
TRBJ2-5 TRBV12-3/TRBV12-4 - ASSFAGRETQY
TRBJ1-6 TRBV7-3 few ASSFTGTGTLH
TRBJ1-6 TRBV2 - ASTEWGESPLH
TRBJ2-7 TRBV7-2 - ASKAGGSSYEQY
TRBJ1-1 TRBV4-1 - ASSQDPNTEAF
TRBJ1-1 TRBV6-5 - ASSYTAMNTEAF
TRBJ1-1 TRBV2 - ASSEGWGFYEAF
TRBJ1-5 TRBV5-5 - ASSLGGTDNQPQH
TRBJ1-4 TRBV19 - ASSIDRQSQKLF
TRBJ1-5 TRBV18 once ASSHRGDNQPQH
TRBJ2-7 TRBV6-6 - ASSLASEQY
TRBJ2-7 TRBV28 once ASRLDYGGVYEQY
TRBJ1-6 TRBV5-1 - ASSPGQGAPLH
TRBJ1-2 TRBV6-6 - ASHMGGQGVYGYT